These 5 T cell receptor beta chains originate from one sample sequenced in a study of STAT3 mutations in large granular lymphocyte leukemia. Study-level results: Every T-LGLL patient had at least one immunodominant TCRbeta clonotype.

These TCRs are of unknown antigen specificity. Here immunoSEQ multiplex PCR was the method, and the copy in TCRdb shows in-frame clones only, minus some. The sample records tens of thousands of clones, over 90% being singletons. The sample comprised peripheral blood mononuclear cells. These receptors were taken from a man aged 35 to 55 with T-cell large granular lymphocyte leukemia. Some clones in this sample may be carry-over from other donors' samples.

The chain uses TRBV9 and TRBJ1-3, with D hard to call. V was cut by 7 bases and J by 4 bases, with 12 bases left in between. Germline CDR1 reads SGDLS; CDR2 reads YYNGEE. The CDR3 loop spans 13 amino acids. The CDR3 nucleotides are TGTGCCAGCTCTGGGCAGTCGGGAAACACCATATATTTT. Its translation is CASSGQSGNTIYF.

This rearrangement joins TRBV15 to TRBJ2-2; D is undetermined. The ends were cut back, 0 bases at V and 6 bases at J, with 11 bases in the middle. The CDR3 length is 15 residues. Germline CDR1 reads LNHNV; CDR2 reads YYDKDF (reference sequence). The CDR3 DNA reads TGTGCCACCAGCAGAGATCTAAAGGGATCCGGGGAGCTGTTTTTT. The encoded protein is CATSRDLKGSGELFF. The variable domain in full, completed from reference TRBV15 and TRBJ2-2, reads DAMVIQNPRYQVTQFGKPVTLSCSQTLNHNVMYWYQQKSSQAPKLLFHYYDKDFNNEADTPDNFQSRRPNTSFCFLDIRSPGLGDTAMYLCATSRDLKGSGELFFGEGSRLTVL.

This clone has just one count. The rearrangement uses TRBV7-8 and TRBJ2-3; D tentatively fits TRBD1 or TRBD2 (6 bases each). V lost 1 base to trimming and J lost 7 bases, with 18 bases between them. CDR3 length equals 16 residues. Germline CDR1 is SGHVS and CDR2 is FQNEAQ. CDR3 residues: CASSLVWGANENTQYF. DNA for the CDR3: TGTGCCAGCAGCTTAGTATGGGGGGCGAATGAAAATACGCAGTATTTT.

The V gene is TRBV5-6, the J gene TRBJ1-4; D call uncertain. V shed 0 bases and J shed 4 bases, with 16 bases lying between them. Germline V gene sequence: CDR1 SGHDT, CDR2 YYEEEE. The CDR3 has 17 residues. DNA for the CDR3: TGTGCCAGCAGCTTGGGTTTTGGAAGCGTCGTTAATGAAAAACTGTTTTTT. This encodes CASSLGFGSVVNEKLFF. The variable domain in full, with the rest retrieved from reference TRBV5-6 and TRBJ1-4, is DAGVTQSPTHLIKTRGQQVTLRCSPKSGHDTVSWYQQALGQGPQFIFQYYEEEERQRGNFPDRFSGHQFPNYSSELNVNALLLGDSALYLCASSLGFGSVVNEKLFFGSGTQLSVL.

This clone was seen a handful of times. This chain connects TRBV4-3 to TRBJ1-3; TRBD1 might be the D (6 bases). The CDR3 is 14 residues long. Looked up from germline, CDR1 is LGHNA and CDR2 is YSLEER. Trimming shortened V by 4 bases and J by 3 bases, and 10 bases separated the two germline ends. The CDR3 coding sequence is TGCGCCAGCAGCCCCGGGGGCAGTGGAAACACCATATATTTT. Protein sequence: CASSPGGSGNTIYF.